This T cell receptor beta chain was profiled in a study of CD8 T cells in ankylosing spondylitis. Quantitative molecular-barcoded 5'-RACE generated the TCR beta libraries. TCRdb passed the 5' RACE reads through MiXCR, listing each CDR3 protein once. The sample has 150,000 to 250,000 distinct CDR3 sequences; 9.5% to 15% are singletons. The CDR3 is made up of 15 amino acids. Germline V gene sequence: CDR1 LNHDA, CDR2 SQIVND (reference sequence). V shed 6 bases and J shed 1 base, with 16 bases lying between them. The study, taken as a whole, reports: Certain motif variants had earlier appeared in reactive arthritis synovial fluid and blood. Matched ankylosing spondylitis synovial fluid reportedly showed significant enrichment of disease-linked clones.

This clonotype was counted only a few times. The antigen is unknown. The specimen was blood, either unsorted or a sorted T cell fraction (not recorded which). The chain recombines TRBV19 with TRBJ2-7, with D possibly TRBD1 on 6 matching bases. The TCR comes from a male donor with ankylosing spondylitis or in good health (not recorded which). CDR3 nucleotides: TGTGCCAGTAGCCAGTACCTCCAGGGGTCCTACGAGCAGTACTTC. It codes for CASSQYLQGSYEQYF.